Listed below are T cell receptor beta chains from one sample, sequenced in a study of cytomegalovirus exposure and HLA in healthy donors. TCRdb keeps only in-frame clones here, not all; method: immunoSEQ multiplex PCR. This sample has 90,000 to 130,000 clones, with roughly 73% found just once. The sequenced sample consisted of PBMCs. The receptor source for this set is a woman in her 30s in good health and CMV-seronegative. The CDR3 runs from the conserved cysteine through the conserved F or W. The D gene is left open where the match is weak. Clone size is not always given. Where it is, it says once, few, many or a class for expanded clones.

>.|TRBV5-1|TRBJ1-2|TRBD1
CASSSRDSYGYTF
TGCGCCAGCAGCTCCCGGGACAGCTATGGCTACACCTTC
>.|TRBV19|TRBJ1-1|TRBD1
CASRGGVPMNTEAFF
TGTGCCAGTAGAGGGGGCGTCCCTATGAACACTGAAGCTTTCTTT
>.|TRBV6-6|TRBJ1-3|TRBD1
CASSYTDRGGNTIYF
TGTGCCAGCAGTTACACAGACAGGGGCGGAAACACCATATATTTT
>.|TRBV7-9|TRBJ1-1|.
CASSLGWLKNTEAFF
TGTGCCAGCAGCTTAGGCTGGCTGAAGAACACTGAAGCTTTCTTT
>.|TRBV7-9|TRBJ2-5|TRBD1
CASSYPGTVSETQYF
TGTGCCAGCAGCTACCCCGGGACAGTGTCTGAGACCCAGTACTTC
>many|TRBV6-1|TRBJ2-7|TRBD1
CASSEPGLGQAGNEQYF
TGTGCCAGCAGTGAACCTGGGCTGGGACAGGCAGGGAACGAGCAGTACTTC
>few|TRBV9|TRBJ1-1|TRBD1
CASSVVSGGVAEAFF
TGTGCCAGCAGCGTAGTCTCAGGGGGTGTGGCTGAAGCTTTCTTT
>.|TRBV5-8|TRBJ2-7|TRBD1
CASLDRDSISYEQYF
TGTGCCAGTCTAGACCGGGACAGCATCTCCTACGAGCAGTACTTC
>.|TRBV5-1|TRBJ2-7|.
CASSLGGSGSSYEQYF
TGCGCCAGCAGCTTGGGCGGATCCGGGAGTTCCTACGAGCAGTACTTC
>.|TRBV4-1|TRBJ1-5|TRBD1
CASSQDPGQYQPQHF
TGCGCCAGCAGCCAAGACCCGGGACAGTATCAGCCCCAGCATTTT
>.|TRBV7-6|TRBJ2-1|TRBD2
CASSSLAAVNEQFF
TGTGCCAGCAGCTCACTAGCGGCTGTTAATGAGCAGTTCTTC
>few|TRBV7-9|TRBJ2-5|TRBD2
CASSLGSAGGPSETQYF
TGTGCCAGCAGCCTAGGGTCAGCGGGAGGGCCCTCAGAGACCCAGTACTTC
>.|TRBV7-8|TRBJ2-7|TRBD2
CASSLVSSGGLEQYF
TGTGCCAGCAGCTTGGTTTCCAGCGGGGGGCTTGAGCAGTACTTC
>.|TRBV6-5|TRBJ1-1|.
CASSYSSQAEAFF
TGTGCCAGCAGTTACTCGAGTCAGGCTGAAGCTTTCTTT
>few|TRBV14|TRBJ2-4|.
CASSQTAGIRGGGPTKNIQYF
TGTGCCAGCAGCCAAACGGCCGGGATAAGAGGGGGAGGGCCCACCAAAAACATTCAGTACTTC
>.|TRBV4-2|TRBJ1-2|.
CASSQENREYGYTF
TGTGCCAGCAGCCAAGAAAATAGAGAGTATGGCTACACCTTC
>.|TRBV6-6|TRBJ1-2|.
CASSYDSEGYTF
TGTGCCAGCAGTTACGACAGTGAGGGCTACACCTTC
>.|TRBV19|TRBJ1-4|.
CASSGTGYEKLFF
TGTGCCAGTAGCGGAACAGGGTATGAAAAACTGTTTTTT
>.|TRBV5-4|TRBJ2-5|.
CASSSNGVQETQYF
TGTGCCAGCAGCTCTAACGGGGTCCAAGAGACCCAGTACTTC
>.|TRBV6-4|TRBJ2-2|TRBD1
CASSPTGTGGTGELFF
TGTGCCAGCAGTCCCACCGGGACAGGGGGAACCGGGGAGCTGTTTTTT
>.|TRBV2|TRBJ2-1|TRBD2
CASSEGFTSGDYNEQFF
TGTGCCAGCAGTGAGGGTTTTACTAGCGGGGACTACAATGAGCAGTTCTTC
>.|TRBV5-1|TRBJ1-1|TRBD1
CASSQGASDTEAFF
TGCGCCAGCAGCCAGGGGGCGTCGGACACTGAAGCTTTCTTT
>.|TRBV29-1|TRBJ1-4|TRBD1
CSVFQAEQGGEKLFF
TGCAGCGTTTTTCAGGCGGAACAGGGGGGCGAAAAACTGTTTTTT
>.|TRBV11-3|TRBJ1-1|.
CASSRRHFNTEAFF
TGTGCCAGCAGCCGACGACACTTTAACACTGAAGCTTTCTTT
>.|TRBV15|TRBJ2-7|.
CATSRDGGRGTYEQYF
TGTGCCACCAGCAGAGATGGTGGCAGGGGCACCTACGAGCAGTACTTC
>.|TRBV30|TRBJ1-6|.
CAWTRSGLSPLHF
TGTGCCTGGACCCGATCAGGGTTATCACCCCTCCACTTT
>once|TRBV6-5|TRBJ2-1|.
CASSHNSYNEQFF
TGTGCCAGCAGTCATAACTCATACAATGAGCAGTTCTTC
>.|TRBV9|TRBJ2-7|.
CASSVGQGDFQRDF
TGTGCCAGCAGCGTAGGCCAAGGGGATTTCCAGCGGGACTTC
>.|TRBV6-1|TRBJ1-5|.
CASSELRPQHF
TGTGCCAGCAGTGAACTTCGGCCCCAGCATTTT
>.|TRBV5-8|TRBJ1-4|TRBD1
CASSVYRGRGEKLFF
TGTGCCAGCAGCGTCTACAGGGGGCGAGGTGAAAAACTGTTTTTT
>.|TRBV5-8|TRBJ2-7|TRBD1
CASSPRTGPTYEQYF
TGTGCCAGCAGCCCCAGGACAGGACCAACCTACGAGCAGTACTTC
>.|TRBV7-2|TRBJ1-1|.
CASSPGGGIGGRAFF
TGTGCCAGCAGCCCGGGGGGAGGTATAGGGGGTAGAGCTTTCTTT
>.|TRBV7-8|TRBJ2-2|TRBD2
CASSRGLAATGGIRELFF
TGTGCCAGCAGTCGGGGACTAGCGGCAACAGGAGGTATCCGGGAGCTGTTTTTT
>few|TRBV6-5|TRBJ1-2|.
CASSYEIGYGYTF
TGTGCCAGCAGTTACGAGATTGGCTATGGCTACACCTTC
>.|TRBV6-5|TRBJ2-1|TRBD2
CASRILAGGSWEQFF
TGTGCCAGCAGAATTCTAGCGGGGGGTTCATGGGAGCAGTTCTTC
>once|TRBV19|TRBJ2-4|TRBD2
CASSTLGGLAGVRNIQYF
TGTGCCAGTAGTACCTTAGGGGGACTAGCGGGAGTTCGAAACATTCAGTACTTC
>.|TRBV7-8|TRBJ2-7|TRBD1
CASSVPGTGVRQYF
TGTGCCAGCAGCGTACCCGGGACAGGAGTCAGGCAGTACTTC
>.|TRBV11-3|TRBJ2-1|.
CASSLEVAPQFF
TGTGCCAGCAGCTTAGAGGTAGCGCCGCAGTTCTTC
>many|TRBV2|TRBJ2-6|TRBD1
CASSGSGTGGYVLTF
TGTGCCAGCAGTGGTAGTGGGACAGGGGGTTACGTCCTGACTTTC
>.|TRBV4-2|TRBJ2-3|.
CASSLSTDTQYF
TGTGCCAGCAGCCTAAGCACAGATACGCAGTATTTT
>.|TRBV7-2|TRBJ2-7|TRBD2
CASSQYTSVSYEQYF
TGTGCCAGCAGCCAATATACTAGCGTATCCTACGAGCAGTACTTC
>.|TRBV4-3|TRBJ2-2|.
CASSQNPQTGELFF
TGCGCCAGCAGCCAAAACCCACAGACCGGGGAGCTGTTTTTT
>.|TRBV10-3|TRBJ1-2|TRBD1
CAIDRDGDYGYTF
TGTGCCATCGACAGGGATGGGGACTATGGCTACACCTTC
>.|TRBV7-9|TRBJ2-1|TRBD2
CASSVRASGNNEQFF
TGTGCCAGCAGCGTGAGGGCTAGCGGGAACAATGAGCAGTTCTTC
>.|TRBV7-2|TRBJ1-1|.
CASSPPMNTEAFF
TGTGCCAGCAGCCCCCCCATGAACACTGAAGCTTTCTTT
>once|TRBV6-1|TRBJ2-3|.
CASASISTDTQYF
TGTGCCAGCGCGTCGATCAGCACAGATACGCAGTATTTT
>few|TRBV11-2|TRBJ2-5|TRBD2
CASRIGLAGAQETQYF
TGTGCCAGCAGGATTGGGCTAGCGGGGGCCCAAGAGACCCAGTACTTC
>.|TRBV14|TRBJ2-3|.
CASSRPGADTQYF
TGTGCCAGCAGCCGCCCGGGGGCAGATACGCAGTATTTT
>.|TRBV18|TRBJ1-2|TRBD1
CASSRTGDYGYTF
TGTGCCAGCTCGCGGACAGGGGACTATGGCTACACCTTC
>.|TRBV2|TRBJ1-6|.
CASAASLRNSPLHF
TGTGCCAGCGCGGCGTCTCTAAGGAATTCACCCCTCCACTTT
>few|TRBV4-3|TRBJ2-3|.
CASSQVAGRGDTQYF
TGCGCCAGCAGCCAAGTTGCGGGGCGGGGAGATACGCAGTATTTT
>.|TRBV19|TRBJ1-5|TRBD1
CASSIRDRKISNQPQHF
TGTGCCAGTAGTATACGGGACAGGAAAATTAGCAATCAGCCCCAGCATTTT
>.|TRBV5-1|TRBJ2-1|.
CASSLQGNTYNEQFF
TGCGCCAGCAGCCTACAGGGCAATACCTACAATGAGCAGTTCTTC
>.|TRBV7-8|TRBJ2-1|.
CASSPSLADSYNEQFF
TGTGCCAGCAGCCCATCCTTAGCGGACTCCTACAATGAGCAGTTCTTC